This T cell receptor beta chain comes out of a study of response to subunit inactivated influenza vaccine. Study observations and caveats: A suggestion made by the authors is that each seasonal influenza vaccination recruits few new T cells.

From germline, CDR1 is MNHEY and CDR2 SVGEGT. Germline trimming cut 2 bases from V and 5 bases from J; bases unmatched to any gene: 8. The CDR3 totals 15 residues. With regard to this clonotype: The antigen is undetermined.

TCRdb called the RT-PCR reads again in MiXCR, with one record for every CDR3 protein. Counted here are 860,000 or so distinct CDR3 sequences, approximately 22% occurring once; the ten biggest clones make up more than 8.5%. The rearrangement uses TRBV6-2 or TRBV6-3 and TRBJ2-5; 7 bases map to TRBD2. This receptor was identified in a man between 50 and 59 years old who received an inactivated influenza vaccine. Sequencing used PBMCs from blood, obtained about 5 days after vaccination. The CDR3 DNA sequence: TGTGCCAGCAGTTACGCGGGGGACTCTCTCGAGACCCAGTACTTC. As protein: CASSYAGDSLETQYF.